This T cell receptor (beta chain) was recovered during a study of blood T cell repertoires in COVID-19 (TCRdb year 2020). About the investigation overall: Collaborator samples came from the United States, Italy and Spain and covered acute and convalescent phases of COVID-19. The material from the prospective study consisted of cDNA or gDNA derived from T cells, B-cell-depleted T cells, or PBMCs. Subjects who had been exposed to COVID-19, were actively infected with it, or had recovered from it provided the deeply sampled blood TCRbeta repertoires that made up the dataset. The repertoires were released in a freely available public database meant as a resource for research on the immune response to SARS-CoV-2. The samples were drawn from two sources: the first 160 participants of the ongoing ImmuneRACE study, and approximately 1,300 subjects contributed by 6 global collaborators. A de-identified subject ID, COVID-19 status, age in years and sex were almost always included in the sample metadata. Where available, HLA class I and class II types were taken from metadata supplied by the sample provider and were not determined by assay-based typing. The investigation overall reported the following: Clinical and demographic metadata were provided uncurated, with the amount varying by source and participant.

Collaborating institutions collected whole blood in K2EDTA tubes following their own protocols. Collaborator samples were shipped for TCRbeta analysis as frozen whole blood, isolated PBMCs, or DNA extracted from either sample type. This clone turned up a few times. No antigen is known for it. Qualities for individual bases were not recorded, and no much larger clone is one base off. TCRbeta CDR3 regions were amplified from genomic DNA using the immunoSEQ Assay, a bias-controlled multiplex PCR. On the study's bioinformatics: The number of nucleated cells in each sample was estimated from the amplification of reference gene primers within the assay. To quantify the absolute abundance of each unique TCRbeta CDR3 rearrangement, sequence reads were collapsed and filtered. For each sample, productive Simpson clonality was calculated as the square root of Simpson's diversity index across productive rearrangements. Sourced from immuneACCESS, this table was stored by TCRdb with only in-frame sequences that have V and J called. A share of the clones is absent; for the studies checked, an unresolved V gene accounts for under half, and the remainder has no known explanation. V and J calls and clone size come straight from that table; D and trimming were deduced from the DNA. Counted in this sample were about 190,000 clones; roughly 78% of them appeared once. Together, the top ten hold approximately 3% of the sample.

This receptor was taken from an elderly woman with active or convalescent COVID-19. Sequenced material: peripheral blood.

CDR3 reads: CASSPRQGSQAGANVLTF. The sequenced DNA is TGCGCCAGCAGCCCCAGACAGGGATCCCAAGCTGGGGCCAACGTCCTGACTTTC. This chain is built from TRBV5-1 and TRBJ2-6; a stretch of 7 junction bases matches TRBD1. CDR1 and CDR2 were assigned from the germline V gene as SGHRS and YFSETQ. The CDR3 sequence holds 18 residues, the cysteine and phenylalanine included. CDR3 DNA is the only sequence kept; it has 54 bases, read in frame from the first base. After removal of 4 bases from V and 2 bases from J, the junction retains 12 bases not matched to a gene.